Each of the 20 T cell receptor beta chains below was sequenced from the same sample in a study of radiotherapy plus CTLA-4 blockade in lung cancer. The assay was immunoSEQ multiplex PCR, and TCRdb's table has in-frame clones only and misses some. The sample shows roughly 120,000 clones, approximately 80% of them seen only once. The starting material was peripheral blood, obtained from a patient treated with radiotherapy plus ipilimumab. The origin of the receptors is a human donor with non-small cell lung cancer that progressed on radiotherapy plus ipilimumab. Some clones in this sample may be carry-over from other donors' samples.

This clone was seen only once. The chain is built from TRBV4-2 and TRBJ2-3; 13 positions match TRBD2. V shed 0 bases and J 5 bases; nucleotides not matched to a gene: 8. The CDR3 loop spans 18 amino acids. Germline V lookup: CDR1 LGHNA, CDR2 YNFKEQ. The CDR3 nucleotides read TGTGCCAGCAGCCAAGATAGACTAGCGGGGGGTTATGGAGATACGCAGTATTTT. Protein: CASSQDRLAGGYGDTQYF.

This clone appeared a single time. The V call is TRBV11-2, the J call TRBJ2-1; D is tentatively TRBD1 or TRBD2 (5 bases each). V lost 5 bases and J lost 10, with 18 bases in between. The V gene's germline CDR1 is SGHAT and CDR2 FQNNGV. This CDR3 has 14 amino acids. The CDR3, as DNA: TGTGCCAGCAGCACCCTAAGGGACGGGGCAGAGCAGTTCTTC. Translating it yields CASSTLRDGAEQFF.

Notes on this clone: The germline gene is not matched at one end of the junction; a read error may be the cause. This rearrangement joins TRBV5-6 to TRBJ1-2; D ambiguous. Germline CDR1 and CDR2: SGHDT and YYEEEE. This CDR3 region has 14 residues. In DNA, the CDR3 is TGTGCCAGCAGTTTGGGCGGGAGTTTCTATGGCTACACCTTC. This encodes CASSLGGSFYGYTF.

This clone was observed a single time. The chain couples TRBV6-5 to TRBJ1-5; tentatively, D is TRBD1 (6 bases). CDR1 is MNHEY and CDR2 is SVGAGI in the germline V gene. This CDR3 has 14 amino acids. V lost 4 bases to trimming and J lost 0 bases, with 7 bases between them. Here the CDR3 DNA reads TGTGCCAGCAGTTGGGGGGCTAGCAATCAGCCCCAGCATTTT. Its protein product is CASSWGASNQPQHF.

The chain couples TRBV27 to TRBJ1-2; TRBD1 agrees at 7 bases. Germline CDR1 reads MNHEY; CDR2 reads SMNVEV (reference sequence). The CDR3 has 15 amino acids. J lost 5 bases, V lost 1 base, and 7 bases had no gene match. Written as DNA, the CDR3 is TGTGCCAGCAGTTTATACCGGGACAGTCCATATGGCTACACCTTC. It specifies CASSLYRDSPYGYTF.

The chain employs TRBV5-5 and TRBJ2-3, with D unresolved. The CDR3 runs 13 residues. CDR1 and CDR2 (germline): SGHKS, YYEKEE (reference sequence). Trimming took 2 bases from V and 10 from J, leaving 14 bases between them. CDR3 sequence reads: CASSFDPRGAQYF. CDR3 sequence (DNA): TGTGCCAGCAGCTTCGATCCCCGAGGCGCGCAGTATTTT.

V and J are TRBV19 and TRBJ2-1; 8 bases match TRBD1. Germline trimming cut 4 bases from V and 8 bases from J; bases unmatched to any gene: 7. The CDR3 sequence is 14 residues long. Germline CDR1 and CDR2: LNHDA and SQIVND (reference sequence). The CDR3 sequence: CASSKTGVPYEQFF. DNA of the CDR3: TGTGCCAGTAGTAAGACAGGGGTCCCCTATGAGCAGTTCTTC.

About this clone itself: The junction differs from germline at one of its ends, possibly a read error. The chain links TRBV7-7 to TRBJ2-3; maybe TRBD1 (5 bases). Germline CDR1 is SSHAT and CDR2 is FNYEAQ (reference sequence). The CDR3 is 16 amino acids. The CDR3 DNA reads TGTGCTAGCAGCCCAAGGGGTGGCTGGCACGGAGATACGCAGTATTTT. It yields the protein CASSPRGGWHGDTQYF. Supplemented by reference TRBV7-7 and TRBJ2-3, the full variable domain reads GAGVSQSPRYKVTKRGQDVTLRCDPISSHATLYWYQQALGQGPEFLTYFNYEAQPDKSGLPSDRFSAERPEGSISTLTIQRTEQRDSAMYRCASSPRGGWHGDTQYFGPGTRLTVL.

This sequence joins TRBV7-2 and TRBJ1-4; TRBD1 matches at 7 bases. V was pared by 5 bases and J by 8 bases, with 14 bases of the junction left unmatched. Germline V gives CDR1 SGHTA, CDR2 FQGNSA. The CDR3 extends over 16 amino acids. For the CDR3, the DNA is TGTGCCAGCAGCAAGAGTCGACAGGGTTCGGGCGAAAAACTGTTTTTT. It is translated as CASSKSRQGSGEKLFF.

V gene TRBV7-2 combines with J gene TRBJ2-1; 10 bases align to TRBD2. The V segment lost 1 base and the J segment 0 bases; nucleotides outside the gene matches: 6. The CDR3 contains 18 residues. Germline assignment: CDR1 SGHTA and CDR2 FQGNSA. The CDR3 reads CASSLVAGGLSSYNEQFF. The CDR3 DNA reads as TGTGCCAGCAGCTTAGTAGCGGGGGGACTTAGCTCCTACAATGAGCAGTTCTTC.

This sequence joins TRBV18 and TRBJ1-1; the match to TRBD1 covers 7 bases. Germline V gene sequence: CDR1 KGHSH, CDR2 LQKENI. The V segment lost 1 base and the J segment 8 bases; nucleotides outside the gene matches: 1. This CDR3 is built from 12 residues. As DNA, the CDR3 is TGTGCCAGCTCACCACGGGACAGAGAAGCTTTCTTT. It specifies CASSPRDREAFF.

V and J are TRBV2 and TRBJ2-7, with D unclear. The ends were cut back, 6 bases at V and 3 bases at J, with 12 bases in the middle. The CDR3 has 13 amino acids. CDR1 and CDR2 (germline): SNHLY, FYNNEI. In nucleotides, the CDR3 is TGTGCCAGCAGATCCGACACCCACTACGAGCAGTACTTC. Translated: CASRSDTHYEQYF.

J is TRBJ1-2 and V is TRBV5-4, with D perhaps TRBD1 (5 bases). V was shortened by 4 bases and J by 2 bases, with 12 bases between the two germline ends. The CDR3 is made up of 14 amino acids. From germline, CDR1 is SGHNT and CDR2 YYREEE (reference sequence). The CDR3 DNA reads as TGTGCCAGCAGCAGGACGGGACGGAACTATGGCTACACCTTC. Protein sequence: CASSRTGRNYGYTF. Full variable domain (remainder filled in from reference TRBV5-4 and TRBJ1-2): ETGVTQSPTHLIKTRGQQVTLRCSSQSGHNTVSWYQQALGQGPQFIFQYYREEENGRGNFPPRFSGLQFPNYSSELNVNALELDDSALYLCASSRTGRNYGYTFGSGTRLTVV.

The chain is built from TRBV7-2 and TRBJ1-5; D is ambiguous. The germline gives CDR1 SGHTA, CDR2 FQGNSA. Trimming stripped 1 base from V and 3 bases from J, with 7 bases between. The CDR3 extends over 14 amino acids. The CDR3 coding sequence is TGTGCCAGCAGCTTAGACAGCTTCAATCAGCCCCAGCATTTT. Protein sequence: CASSLDSFNQPQHF.

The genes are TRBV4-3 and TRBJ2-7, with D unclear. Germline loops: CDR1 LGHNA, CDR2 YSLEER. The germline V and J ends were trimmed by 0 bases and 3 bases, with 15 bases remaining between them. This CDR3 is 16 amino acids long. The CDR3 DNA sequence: TGCGCCAGCAGCCAAGAATACCGCCCCGGAGTCTACGAGCAGTACTTC. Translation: CASSQEYRPGVYEQYF.

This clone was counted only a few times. As DNA, the CDR3 is TGTGCCAGCAGCTTAGGGACTAGCGGGGCGGGGACCTACGAGCAGTACTTC. Its translation is CASSLGTSGAGTYEQYF. V usage is TRBV7-9 and J usage is TRBJ2-7; TRBD2 matches 12 bases. J was trimmed by 2 bases and V by 1 base; bases with no gene match: 6. The CDR3 contains 17 residues. Germline CDR1 is SEHNR and CDR2 is FQNEAQ (reference sequence).

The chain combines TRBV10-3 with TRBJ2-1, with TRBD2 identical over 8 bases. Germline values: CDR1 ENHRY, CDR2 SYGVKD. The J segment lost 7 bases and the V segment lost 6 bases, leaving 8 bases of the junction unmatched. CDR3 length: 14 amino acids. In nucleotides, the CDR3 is TGTGCCATCAGGGCCAGCGGGGGCCGTAATGAGCAGTTCTTC. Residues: CAIRASGGRNEQFF.

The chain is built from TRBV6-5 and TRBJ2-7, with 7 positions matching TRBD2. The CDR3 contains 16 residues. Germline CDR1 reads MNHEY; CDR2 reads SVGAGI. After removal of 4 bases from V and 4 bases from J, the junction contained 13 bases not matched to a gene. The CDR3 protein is CASSFLKRAGDYEQYF. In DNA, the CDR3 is TGTGCCAGCAGTTTTCTAAAACGGGCGGGGGATTACGAGCAGTACTTC.

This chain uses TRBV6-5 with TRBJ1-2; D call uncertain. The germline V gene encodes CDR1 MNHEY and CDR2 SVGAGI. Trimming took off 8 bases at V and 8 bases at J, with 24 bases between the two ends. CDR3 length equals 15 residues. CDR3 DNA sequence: TGTGCCAGCTGCCCCGTGGGGTCGGGAGGAGGAGGCTACACCTTC. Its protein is CASCPVGSGGGGYTF.

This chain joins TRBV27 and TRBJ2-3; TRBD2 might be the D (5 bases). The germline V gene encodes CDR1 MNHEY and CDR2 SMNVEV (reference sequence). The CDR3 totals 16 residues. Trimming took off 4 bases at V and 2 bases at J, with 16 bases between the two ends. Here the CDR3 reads CASSSNWYGDTDTQYF. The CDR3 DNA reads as TGTGCCAGCAGTTCTAATTGGTACGGGGACACAGATACGCAGTATTTT.